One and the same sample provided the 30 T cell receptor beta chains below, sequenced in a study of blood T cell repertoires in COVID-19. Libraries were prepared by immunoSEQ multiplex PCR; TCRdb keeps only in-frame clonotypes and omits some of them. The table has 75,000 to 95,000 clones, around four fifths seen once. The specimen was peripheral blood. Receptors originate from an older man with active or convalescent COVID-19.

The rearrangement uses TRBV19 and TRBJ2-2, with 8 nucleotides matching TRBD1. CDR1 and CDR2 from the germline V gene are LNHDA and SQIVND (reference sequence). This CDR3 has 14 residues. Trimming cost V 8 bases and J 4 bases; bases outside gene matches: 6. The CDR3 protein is CASGQDRATGELFF. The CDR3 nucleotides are TGTGCCAGTGGCCAGGACAGGGCCACCGGGGAGCTGTTTTTT.

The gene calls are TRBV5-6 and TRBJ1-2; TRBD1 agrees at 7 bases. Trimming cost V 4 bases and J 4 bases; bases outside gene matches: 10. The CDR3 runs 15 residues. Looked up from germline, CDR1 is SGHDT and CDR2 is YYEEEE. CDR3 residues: CASSPGQPLPYGYTF. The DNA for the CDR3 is TGTGCCAGCAGCCCGGGACAGCCGCTCCCCTATGGCTACACCTTC.

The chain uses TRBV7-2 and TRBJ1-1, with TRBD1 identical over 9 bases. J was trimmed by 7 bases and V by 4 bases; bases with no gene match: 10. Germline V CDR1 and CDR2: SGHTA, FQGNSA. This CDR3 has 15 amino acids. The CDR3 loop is CASSWRTGEVGEAFF. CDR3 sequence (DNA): TGTGCCAGCAGCTGGAGGACAGGGGAAGTTGGTGAAGCTTTCTTT. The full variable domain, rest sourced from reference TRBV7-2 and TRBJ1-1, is GAGVSQSPSNKVTEKGKDVELRCDPISGHTALYWYRQSLGQGLEFLIYFQGNSAPDKSGLPSDRFSAERTGGSVSTLTIQRTQQEDSAVYLCASSWRTGEVGEAFFGQGTRLTVV.

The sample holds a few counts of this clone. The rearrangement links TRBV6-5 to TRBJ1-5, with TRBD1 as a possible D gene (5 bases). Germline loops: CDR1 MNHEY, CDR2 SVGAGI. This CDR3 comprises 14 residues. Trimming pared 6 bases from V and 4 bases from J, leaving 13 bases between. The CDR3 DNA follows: TGTGCCAGCAGCCCAGACAGTTCAAATCAGCCCCAGCATTTT. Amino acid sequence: CASSPDSSNQPQHF.

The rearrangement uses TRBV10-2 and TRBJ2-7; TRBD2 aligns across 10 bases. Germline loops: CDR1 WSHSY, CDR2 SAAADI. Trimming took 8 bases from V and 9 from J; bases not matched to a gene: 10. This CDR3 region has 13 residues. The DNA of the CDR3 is TGCGCCAGCCGGGCTAGCGGGGGCCTTGGGCAGTACGTC. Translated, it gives CASRASGGLGQYV.

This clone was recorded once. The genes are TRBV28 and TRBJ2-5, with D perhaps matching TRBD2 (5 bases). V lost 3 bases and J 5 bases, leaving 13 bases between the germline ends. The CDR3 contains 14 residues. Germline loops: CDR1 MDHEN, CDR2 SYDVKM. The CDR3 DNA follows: TGTGCCAGCAGTTTGGGCGGGCCCCGGGAGACCCAGTACTTC. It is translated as CASSLGGPRETQYF.

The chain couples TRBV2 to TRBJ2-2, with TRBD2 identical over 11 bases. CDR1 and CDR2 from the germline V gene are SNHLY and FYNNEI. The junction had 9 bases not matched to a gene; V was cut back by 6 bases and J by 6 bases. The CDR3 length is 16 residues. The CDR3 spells CASRLSSGRFSGELFF. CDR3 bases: TGTGCCAGCAGGCTATCTAGCGGGAGGTTCTCCGGGGAGCTGTTTTTT.

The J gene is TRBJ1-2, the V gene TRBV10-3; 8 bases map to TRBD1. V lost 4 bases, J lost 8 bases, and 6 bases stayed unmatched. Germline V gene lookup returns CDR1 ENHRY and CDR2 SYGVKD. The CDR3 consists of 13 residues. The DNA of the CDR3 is TGTGCCATCAGTGGGGACAGGACGAAGGGCTACACCTTC. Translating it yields CAISGDRTKGYTF.

CDR3 sequence (DNA): TGTGCCAGCTCACCACTGGGACTCTTCTCTGGGGCCAACGTCCTGACTTTC. This codes for CASSPLGLFSGANVLTF. The chain recombines TRBV18 with TRBJ2-6; D might be TRBD2 (6 bases). CDR3 length equals 17 residues. Trimming cost V 1 base and J 0 bases, with 10 bases left between them. Germline V gene sequence: CDR1 KGHSH, CDR2 LQKENI.

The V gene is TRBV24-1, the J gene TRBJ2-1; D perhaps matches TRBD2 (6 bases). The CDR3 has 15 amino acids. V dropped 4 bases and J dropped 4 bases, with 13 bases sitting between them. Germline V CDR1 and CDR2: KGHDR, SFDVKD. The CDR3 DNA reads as TGTGCCACCAGTGACCCAAGACTAGTTTACAATGAGCAGTTCTTC. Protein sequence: CATSDPRLVYNEQFF.

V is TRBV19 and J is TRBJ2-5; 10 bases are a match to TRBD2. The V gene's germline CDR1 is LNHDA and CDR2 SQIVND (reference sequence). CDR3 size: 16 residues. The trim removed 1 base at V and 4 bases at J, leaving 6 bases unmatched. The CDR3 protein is CASSIVGASGGETQYF. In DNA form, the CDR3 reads TGTGCCAGTAGTATAGTAGGGGCTAGCGGGGGAGAGACCCAGTACTTC.

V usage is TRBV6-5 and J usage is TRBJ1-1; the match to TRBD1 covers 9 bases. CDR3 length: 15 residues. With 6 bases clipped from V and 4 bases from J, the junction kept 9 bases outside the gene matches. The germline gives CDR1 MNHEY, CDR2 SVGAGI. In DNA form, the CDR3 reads TGTGCCAGCAGGGGGGGGACAGGGTACTTCACTGAAGCTTTCTTT. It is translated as CASRGGTGYFTEAFF.

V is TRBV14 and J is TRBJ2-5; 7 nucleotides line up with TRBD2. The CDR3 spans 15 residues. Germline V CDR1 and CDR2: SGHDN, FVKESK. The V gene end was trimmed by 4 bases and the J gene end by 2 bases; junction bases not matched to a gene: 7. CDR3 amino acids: CASSRMRGNQETQYF. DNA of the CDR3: TGTGCCAGCAGCCGGATGCGGGGGAATCAAGAGACCCAGTACTTC.

CDR3 amino acids: CASSLRIQGEQFF. CDR3 sequence (DNA): TGTGCCAGCAGCCTGAGGATCCAAGGAGAGCAGTTCTTC. V and J are TRBV7-3 and TRBJ2-1; D is uncertain. The CDR3 spans 13 residues. CDR1 and CDR2 (germline): SGHTA, FQGTGA. Trimming removed 5 bases at V and 10 bases at J, with 15 bases between.

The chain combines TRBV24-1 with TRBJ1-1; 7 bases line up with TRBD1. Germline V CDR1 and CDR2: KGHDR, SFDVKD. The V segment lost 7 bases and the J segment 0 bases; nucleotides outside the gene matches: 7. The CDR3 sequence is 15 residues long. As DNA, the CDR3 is TGTGCCACCAGGACAGGGAGTGGCGTGAACACTGAAGCTTTCTTT. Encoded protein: CATRTGSGVNTEAFF.

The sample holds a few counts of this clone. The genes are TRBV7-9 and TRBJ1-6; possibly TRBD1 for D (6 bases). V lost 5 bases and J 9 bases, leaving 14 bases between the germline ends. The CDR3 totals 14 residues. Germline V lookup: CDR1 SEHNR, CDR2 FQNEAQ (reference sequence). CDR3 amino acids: CASSLGGARSPLHF. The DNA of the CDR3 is TGTGCCAGCAGCCTTGGGGGGGCACGTTCACCCCTCCACTTT.

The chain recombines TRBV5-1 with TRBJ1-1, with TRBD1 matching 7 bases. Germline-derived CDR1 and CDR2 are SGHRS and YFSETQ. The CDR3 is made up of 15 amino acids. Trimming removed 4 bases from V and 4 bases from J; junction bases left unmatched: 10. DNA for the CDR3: TGCGCCAGCAGCCTAGTACAACCAGGGGGCACTGAAGCTTTCTTT. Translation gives CASSLVQPGGTEAFF.

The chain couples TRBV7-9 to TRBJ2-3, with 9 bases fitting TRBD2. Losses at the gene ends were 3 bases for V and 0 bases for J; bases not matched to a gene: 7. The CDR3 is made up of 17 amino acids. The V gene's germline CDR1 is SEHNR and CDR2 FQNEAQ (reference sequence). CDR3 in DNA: TGTGCCAGCAGCTTCCCGGGACTAGCAGCGAGCACAGATACGCAGTATTTT. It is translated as CASSFPGLAASTDTQYF.

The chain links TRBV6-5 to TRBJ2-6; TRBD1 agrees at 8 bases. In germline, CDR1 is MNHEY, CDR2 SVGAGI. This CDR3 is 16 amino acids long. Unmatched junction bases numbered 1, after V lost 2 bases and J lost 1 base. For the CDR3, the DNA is TGTGCCAGCAGTTACGACAGGGGATCTGGGGCCAACGTCCTGACTTTC. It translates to CASSYDRGSGANVLTF.

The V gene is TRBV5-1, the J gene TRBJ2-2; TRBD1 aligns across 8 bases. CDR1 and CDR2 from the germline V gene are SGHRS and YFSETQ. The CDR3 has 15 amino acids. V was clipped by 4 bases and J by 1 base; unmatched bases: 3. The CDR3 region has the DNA TGCGCCAGCAGCCCCGGACAGGGGAACACCGGGGAGCTGTTTTTT. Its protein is CASSPGQGNTGELFF.

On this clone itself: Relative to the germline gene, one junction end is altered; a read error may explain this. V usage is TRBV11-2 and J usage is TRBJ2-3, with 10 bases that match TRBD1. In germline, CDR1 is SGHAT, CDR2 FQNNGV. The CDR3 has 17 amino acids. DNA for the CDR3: TGTGCCAGCAGCTCTTCCGGGACAGGGGAACCCACATATACGCAGTATTTT. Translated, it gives CASSSSGTGEPTYTQYF.

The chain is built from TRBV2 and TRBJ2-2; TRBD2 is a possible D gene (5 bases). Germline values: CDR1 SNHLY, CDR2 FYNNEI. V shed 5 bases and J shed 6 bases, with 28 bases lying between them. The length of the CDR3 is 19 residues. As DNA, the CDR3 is TGTGCCAGCAGTTCCCTGCTAGCAGTTCGGGGAAATCCCGCCGGGGAGCTGTTTTTT. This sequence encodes CASSSLLAVRGNPAGELFF.

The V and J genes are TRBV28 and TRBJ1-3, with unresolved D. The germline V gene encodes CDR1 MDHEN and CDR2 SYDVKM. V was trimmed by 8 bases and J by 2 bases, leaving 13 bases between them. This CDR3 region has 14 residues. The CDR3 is CASFPTNTGNTIYF. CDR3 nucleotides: TGTGCCAGCTTCCCCACTAACACTGGAAACACCATATATTTT.

CDR3 in DNA: TGTGCCAGTAGTATGGGTTGGCTAGCGGGACTCACAGATACGCAGTATTTT. It yields the protein CASSMGWLAGLTDTQYF. V is TRBV19 and J is TRBJ2-3, with TRBD2 matching 9 bases. Germline lookup yields CDR1 LNHDA and CDR2 SQIVND (reference sequence). This CDR3 has 17 amino acids. Trimming at V came to 3 bases and at J to 2 bases, leaving 9 bases not matched to a gene.

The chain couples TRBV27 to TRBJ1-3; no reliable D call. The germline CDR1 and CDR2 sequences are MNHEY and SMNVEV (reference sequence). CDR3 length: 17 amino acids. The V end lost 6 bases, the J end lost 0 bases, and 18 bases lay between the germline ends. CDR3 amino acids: CASSERSGGVSGNTIYF. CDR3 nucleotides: TGTGCCAGCAGCGAGCGTAGCGGCGGGGTCTCTGGAAACACCATATATTTT.

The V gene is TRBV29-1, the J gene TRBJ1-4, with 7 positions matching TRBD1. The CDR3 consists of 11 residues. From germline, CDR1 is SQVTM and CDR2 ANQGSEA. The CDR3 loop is CSGTVNEKLFF. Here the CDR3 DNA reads TGCTCCGGGACAGTGAATGAAAAACTGTTTTTT.

This CDR3 is CASKDRGGPYGYTF. DNA of the CDR3: TGTGCCAGCAAAGACAGGGGGGGGCCCTATGGCTACACCTTC. The J gene is TRBJ1-2, the V gene TRBV27, with 9 nucleotides matching TRBD1. This CDR3 comprises 14 residues. CDR1 and CDR2 from the germline V gene are MNHEY and SMNVEV (reference sequence). The V segment lost 7 bases and the J segment 4 bases; nucleotides outside the gene matches: 7.

Here the CDR3 DNA reads TGTGCCATCAGTGAGTCCCGATCAGGGGACCTTAGAAATGAGCAGTTCTTC. Amino acids: CAISESRSGDLRNEQFF. The chain employs TRBV10-3 and TRBJ2-1, with D maybe TRBD1 (6 bases). This CDR3 is 17 amino acids long. Germline CDR1 and CDR2: ENHRY and SYGVKD. Trimming removed 0 bases from V and 7 bases from J, with 19 bases in between.

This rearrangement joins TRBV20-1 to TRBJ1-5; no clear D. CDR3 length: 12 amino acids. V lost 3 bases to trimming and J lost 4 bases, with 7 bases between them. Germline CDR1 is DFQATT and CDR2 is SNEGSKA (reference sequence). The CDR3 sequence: CSASNSNQPQHF. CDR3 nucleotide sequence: TGCAGTGCTAGTAACAGTAATCAGCCCCAGCATTTT.

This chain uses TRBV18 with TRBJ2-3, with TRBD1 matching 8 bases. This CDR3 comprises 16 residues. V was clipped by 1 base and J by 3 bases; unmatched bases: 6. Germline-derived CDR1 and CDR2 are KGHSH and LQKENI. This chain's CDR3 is CASSPRGQGPTDTQYF. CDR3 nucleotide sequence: TGTGCCAGCTCACCACGAGGACAGGGCCCTACAGATACGCAGTATTTT.